One sample yielded the 23 T cell receptor beta chains listed below, sequenced in a study of post-analysis software for immune sequencing data (dated by TCRdb to between 2015 and 2016). These receptors' targets are unknown. The library was obtained by PCR. Sequencing relied on an Illumina HiSeq 2500. To reduce PCR and sequencing biases, unique molecular identifiers were incorporated into the TCR beta cDNA libraries. TCRdb's own reprocessing of the public reads used fastp at Q25 and MiXCR and kept productive beta chains. Records with the same CDR3 protein are collapsed into one entry carrying the most frequent genes and DNA. This sample comprises 180,000 or so distinct CDR3 sequences, around 29% of them detected only once. 3% to 4% of the sample lies in the top ten. Findings and caveats that apply to the study as a whole: A few TRBV segments, including TRBV5-6, TRBV5-1 and TRBV20-1, were significantly more frequent in patients than controls.

Sequencing was performed on blood. Source of these receptors: a girl between 2 and 17 years old with multiple sclerosis.

This clonotype was counted many times. This chain uses TRBV20-1 with TRBJ2-3; 11 nucleotides agree with TRBD2. Germline CDR1 DFQATT, CDR2 SNEGSKA (reference sequence). The CDR3 is made up of 14 amino acids. Trimming cost V 3 bases and J 8 bases; bases outside gene matches: 7. CDR3 DNA sequence: TGCAGTGCTAGGTGGCTAGCGGGAGGTGGTACGCAGTATTTT. Its translation: CSARWLAGGGTQYF.

The CDR3 DNA follows: TGCGCCAGCAGCTCCGGGACTAGCGGAGCCGGGGTCACAGATACGCAGTATTTT. It specifies CASSSGTSGAGVTDTQYF. The rearrangement links TRBV5-1 to TRBJ2-3; 11 bases align to TRBD2. Germline lookup yields CDR1 SGHRS and CDR2 YFSETQ. The CDR3 is 18 amino acids. The V segment lost 3 bases and the J segment 2 bases; nucleotides outside the gene matches: 11.

J is TRBJ1-1 and V is TRBV5-1, with TRBD1 matching 9 bases. V was pared by 2 bases and J by 6 bases, with 11 bases of the junction left unmatched. Germline V gene lookup returns CDR1 SGHRS and CDR2 YFSETQ. The CDR3 totals 16 residues. CDR3 bases: TGCGCCAGCAGCTTTGGGGACAGGGAAGGGTCCTCTGAAGCTTTCTTT. Amino acid sequence: CASSFGDREGSSEAFF.

In its sample, this clonotype was seen a few times. A much more abundant neighbour one base away suggests this may be a read error. The V gene is TRBV12-3 or TRBV12-4, the J gene TRBJ2-7; the D is unclear. The CDR3 loop spans 11 amino acids. Between the trimmed V and J ends, which lost 7 bases and 6 bases, there was a span of 10 bases. For the CDR3, the DNA is TGTGCCAGCATGGGGTTAGGCGAGCAGTACTTC. Its protein product is CASMGLGEQYF.

At least ten counts were recorded for this clonotype. The chain employs TRBV6-5 and TRBJ2-5, with D tentatively TRBD2 (6 bases). V was pared by 5 bases and J by 5 bases, with 18 bases between. CDR3 size: 15 residues. In germline, CDR1 is MNHEY, CDR2 SVGAGI. The DNA for the CDR3 is TGTGCCAGCAGTGCCCGACTAGTACGTTCCGAGACCCAGTACTTC. Protein sequence: CASSARLVRSETQYF.

V gene TRBV29-1 combines with J gene TRBJ1-1; possibly TRBD1 for D (6 bases). The CDR3 has 14 residues. V was pared by 5 bases and J by 0 bases, with 13 bases between. CDR1 and CDR2 from the germline V gene are SQVTM and ANQGSEA. The CDR3 DNA follows: TGCAGCGTTCCTCCGGGACACATGAACACTGAAGCTTTCTTT. Its protein product is CSVPPGHMNTEAFF.

The chain recombines TRBV29-1 with TRBJ2-7, with a weak D call TRBD1 (7 bases). The J call may be in error: the DNA end matches TRBJ2-5 better. The CDR3 length is 15 residues. Germline loops: CDR1 SQVTM, CDR2 ANQGSEA. CDR3 nucleotides: TGCAGCGTTCAGGGGGGATCGGGACTTGAAGAGACCCAGTACTTC. It yields the protein CSVQGGSGLEETQYF.

This clonotype was detected a few times. The J gene is TRBJ1-1, the V gene TRBV5-1, with 10 nucleotides matching TRBD1. Germline CDR1 reads SGHRS; CDR2 reads YFSETQ. There are 16 residues in the CDR3. The V and J ends lost 4 bases and 4 bases, in that order; junction bases with no gene match: 10. The CDR3: CASSGGQGEVGTEAFF. The CDR3 DNA is TGCGCCAGCAGCGGAGGACAGGGGGAAGTTGGCACTGAAGCTTTCTTT. Based on the CDR3 plus reference TRBV5-1 and TRBJ1-1, the full variable domain is KAGVTQTPRYLIKTRGQQVTLSCSPISGHRSVSWYQQTPGQGLQFLFEYFSETQRNKGNFPGRFSGRQFSNSRSEMNVSTLELGDSALYLCASSGGQGEVGTEAFFGQGTRLTVV.

The rearrangement links TRBV5-1 to TRBJ2-3; TRBD1 matches 8 bases. V shed 3 bases and J 3 bases; nucleotides not matched to a gene: 9. The CDR3 has 16 residues. Looked up from germline, CDR1 is SGHRS and CDR2 is YFSETQ. This CDR3 is CASSSTGGVGTDTQYF. The DNA for the CDR3 is TGCGCCAGCAGCTCCACAGGGGGTGTCGGTACAGATACGCAGTATTTT.

Worth noting for this clonotype: One base away lies a much larger clone, so this may be a sequencing read error. The rearrangement joins TRBV20-1 to TRBJ1-2; D is uncertain. Germline CDR1 and CDR2: DFQATT and SNEGSKA (reference sequence). The CDR3 runs to 12 residues. The CDR3 spells CRAQRAPYGYTF. The CDR3 bases are TGCAGGGCCCAGAGGGCCCCTTATGGCTACACCTTC.

This clonotype has more than one count but fewer than ten. The J gene is TRBJ1-1, the V gene TRBV7-8, with D perhaps TRBD1 (5 bases). Germline V gene lookup returns CDR1 SGHVS and CDR2 FQNEAQ. V was shortened by 3 bases and J by 0 bases, with 8 bases between the two germline ends. The CDR3 length is 14 residues. CDR3 region: CASSFGTVNTEAFF. The CDR3, as DNA: TGTGCCAGCAGCTTCGGGACGGTGAACACTGAAGCTTTCTTT.

This sequence joins TRBV20-1 and TRBJ1-1; tentatively, D is TRBD1 (6 bases). The V gene's germline CDR1 is DFQATT and CDR2 SNEGSKA (reference sequence). The ends were cut back, 4 bases at V and 1 base at J, with 16 bases in the middle. The CDR3 is made up of 15 amino acids. In DNA form, the CDR3 reads TGCAGTGCTATCTTTCAGGACAGATGGAACACTGAAGCTTTCTTT. Its protein is CSAIFQDRWNTEAFF.

This clonotype was counted ten times or more. The chain combines TRBV24-1 with TRBJ2-1, with 8 bases matching TRBD1. With V trimmed by 3 bases and J by 7 bases, 7 bases remained unmatched. The CDR3 consists of 15 residues. Germline values: CDR1 KGHDR, CDR2 SFDVKD. CDR3: CATSDGTGRGNEQFF. The DNA for the CDR3 is TGTGCCACCAGTGATGGGACAGGTCGGGGTAATGAGCAGTTCTTC.

This clonotype was seen ten or more times. This rearrangement joins TRBV28 to TRBJ2-5; D is unresolved. From germline, CDR1 is MDHEN and CDR2 SYDVKM. The CDR3 totals 12 residues. The V and J ends lost 4 bases and 0 bases respectively, with 3 bases between them. CDR3 nucleotide sequence: TGTGCCAGCAGTTCGTACCAAGAGACCCAGTACTTC. It yields the protein CASSSYQETQYF. The entire variable domain, with the rest obtained from reference TRBV28 and TRBJ2-5, is as follows: DVKVTQSSRYLVKRTGEKVFLECVQDMDHENMFWYRQDPGLGLRLIYFSYDVKMKEKGDIPEGYSVSREKKERFSLILESASTNQTSMYLCASSSYQETQYFGPGTRLLVL.

The chain has TRBV5-1 and TRBJ1-1; tentative D call: TRBD1 (6 bases). CDR3 length equals 16 residues. V was clipped by 3 bases and J by 0 bases, with 15 bases between them. Germline V gene lookup returns CDR1 SGHRS and CDR2 YFSETQ. The CDR3 region is CASSSGRGPLNTEAFF. CDR3 DNA sequence: TGCGCCAGCAGCTCTGGACGGGGGCCCTTGAACACTGAAGCTTTCTTT.

The chain uses TRBV5-1 and TRBJ1-6; D is ambiguous. This CDR3 is 14 amino acids long. Germline V CDR1 and CDR2: SGHRS, YFSETQ. Trimming removed 4 bases from V and 6 bases from J, with 11 bases in between. CDR3 DNA sequence: TGCGCCAGCAGCGAAGGACGGATTAATTCACCCCTCCACTTT. Translation: CASSEGRINSPLHF.

This clonotype was recorded a few times. The chain uses TRBV18 and TRBJ2-2; a weak D match, TRBD1 (7 bases). CDR1 KGHSH and CDR2 LQKENI come from the germline V gene. This CDR3 region has 17 residues. V lost 3 bases, J lost 5 bases, and 19 bases lay in between. In nucleotides, the CDR3 is TGTGCCAGCTCACCTCAGCCTCGACAGGGAGGAACCGGGGAGCTGTTTTTT. Amino acid sequence: CASSPQPRQGGTGELFF. The whole variable domain, filled in from reference TRBV18 and TRBJ2-2, reads NAGVMQNPRHLVRRRGQEARLRCSPMKGHSHVYWYRQLPEEGLKFMVYLQKENIIDESGMPKERFSAEFPKEGPSILRIQQVVRGDSAAYFCASSPQPRQGGTGELFFGEGSRLTVL.

This clonotype was counted between two and nine times. The chain carries TRBV5-1 and TRBJ2-1; D might be TRBD2 (6 bases). V was clipped by 1 base and J by 4 bases, with 9 bases between them. The germline V gene encodes CDR1 SGHRS and CDR2 YFSETQ. CDR3 length: 14 residues. DNA for the CDR3: TGCGCCAGCAGCTTGCCGGGAGCATACAATGAGCAGTTCTTC. Translated, it gives CASSLPGAYNEQFF. Drawing the rest from reference TRBV5-1 and TRBJ2-1, the complete variable domain is KAGVTQTPRYLIKTRGQQVTLSCSPISGHRSVSWYQQTPGQGLQFLFEYFSETQRNKGNFPGRFSGRQFSNSRSEMNVSTLELGDSALYLCASSLPGAYNEQFFGPGTRLTVL.

With respect to this clonotype: A single base separates this from a much larger clone, so it may be a read error. The chain links TRBV12-3 or TRBV12-4 to TRBJ2-6; 7 bases are a match to TRBD1. This CDR3 region has 17 residues. CDR3 bases: TGTGCCAGCAGTCGGGCACAGGGGTTATCTGGGGCCAACGTCCAGACTTTC. Amino acid sequence: CASSRAQGLSGANVQTF.

This clonotype has at least ten counts. The chain combines TRBV20-1 with TRBJ2-4, with TRBD1 matching over 7 bases. Unmatched junction bases numbered 9, after V lost 0 bases and J lost 4 bases. Germline loops: CDR1 DFQATT, CDR2 SNEGSKA (reference sequence). The CDR3 spans 16 residues. CDR3 sequence (DNA): TGCAGTGCTAGAGACCAAACAGGGGCCAGGAAAAACATTCAGTACTTC. It yields the protein CSARDQTGARKNIQYF.

To note about this clonotype: A much larger clone sits a single nucleotide away, making a read error possible. V gene TRBV5-1 combines with J gene TRBJ2-3, with 13 bases matching TRBD2. Germline CDR1 is SGHRS and CDR2 is YFSETQ. V was pared by 0 bases and J by 9 bases, with 4 bases of the junction left unmatched. The CDR3 totals 15 residues. The CDR3 reads CASSLAETSGRTQYF. The CDR3 DNA follows: TGCGCCAGCAGCTTGGCCGAGACTAGCGGGAGGACGCAGTATTTT.

This clonotype appeared many times. This rearrangement joins TRBV12-3 or TRBV12-4 to TRBJ2-7; 8 nucleotides match TRBD2. Trimming took 5 bases from V and 2 from J; bases not matched to a gene: 8. There are 15 residues in the CDR3. This chain's CDR3 is CASSDSGTRTYEQYF. The CDR3 DNA is TGTGCCAGCAGTGATTCCGGGACTAGAACCTACGAGCAGTACTTC.

This clonotype was seen many times. The chain is built from TRBV3-1 and TRBJ2-1; D is possibly TRBD1 or TRBD2 (5 bases each). V lost 0 bases to trimming and J lost 9 bases, with 12 bases between them. The CDR3 has 14 amino acids. CDR1 and CDR2 from the germline V gene are LGHDT and YNNKEL (reference sequence). The CDR3 protein is CASSQDNGGTEQFF. The CDR3 nucleotides read TGTGCCAGCAGCCAAGATAATGGGGGAACTGAGCAGTTCTTC.